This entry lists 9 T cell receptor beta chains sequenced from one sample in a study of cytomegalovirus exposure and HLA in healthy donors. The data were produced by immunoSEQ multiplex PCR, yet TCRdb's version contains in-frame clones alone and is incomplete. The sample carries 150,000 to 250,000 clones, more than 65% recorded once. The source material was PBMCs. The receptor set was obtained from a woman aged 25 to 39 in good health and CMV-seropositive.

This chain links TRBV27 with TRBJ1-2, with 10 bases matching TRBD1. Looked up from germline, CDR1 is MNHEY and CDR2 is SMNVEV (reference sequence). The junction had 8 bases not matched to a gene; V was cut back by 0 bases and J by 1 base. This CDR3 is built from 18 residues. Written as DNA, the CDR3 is TGTGCCAGCAGTTTATCGCCCCAGACAGGGGGCTATAACTATGGCTACACCTTC. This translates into CASSLSPQTGGYNYGYTF.

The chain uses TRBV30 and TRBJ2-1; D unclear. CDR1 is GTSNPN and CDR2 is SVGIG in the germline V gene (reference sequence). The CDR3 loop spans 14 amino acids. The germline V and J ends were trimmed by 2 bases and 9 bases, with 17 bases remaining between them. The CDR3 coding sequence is TGTGCCTGGAGTTTGAGCGTAGGCGTGGGTGAGCAGTTCTTC. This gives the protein CAWSLSVGVGEQFF.

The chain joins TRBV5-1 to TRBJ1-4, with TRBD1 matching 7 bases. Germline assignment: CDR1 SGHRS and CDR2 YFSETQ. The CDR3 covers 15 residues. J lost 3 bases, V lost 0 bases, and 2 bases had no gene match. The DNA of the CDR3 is TGCGCCAGCAGCTTGGGTCAGGGGGCTAATGAAAAACTGTTTTTT. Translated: CASSLGQGANEKLFF.

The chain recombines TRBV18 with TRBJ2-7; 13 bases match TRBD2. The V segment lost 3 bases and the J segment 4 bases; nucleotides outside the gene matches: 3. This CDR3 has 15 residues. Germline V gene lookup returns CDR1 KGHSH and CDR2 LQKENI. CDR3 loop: CASSPSGLAGYEQYF. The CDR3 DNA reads TGTGCCAGCTCACCTTCGGGACTAGCGGGATACGAGCAGTACTTC.

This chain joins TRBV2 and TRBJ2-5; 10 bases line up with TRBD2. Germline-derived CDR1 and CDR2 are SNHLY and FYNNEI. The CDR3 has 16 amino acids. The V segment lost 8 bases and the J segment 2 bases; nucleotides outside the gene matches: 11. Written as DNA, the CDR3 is TGTGCCAGCGTCGGGGCTAGCGGGAGATTTCAAGAGACCCAGTACTTC. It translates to CASVGASGRFQETQYF.

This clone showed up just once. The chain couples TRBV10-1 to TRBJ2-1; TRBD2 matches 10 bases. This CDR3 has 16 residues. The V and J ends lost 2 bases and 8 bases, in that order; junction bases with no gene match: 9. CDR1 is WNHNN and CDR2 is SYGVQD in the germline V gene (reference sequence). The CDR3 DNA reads TGCGCCAGCAGTGAGGCCCCTAGCGGGAGAGAGGATGAGCAGTTCTTC. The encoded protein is CASSEAPSGREDEQFF.

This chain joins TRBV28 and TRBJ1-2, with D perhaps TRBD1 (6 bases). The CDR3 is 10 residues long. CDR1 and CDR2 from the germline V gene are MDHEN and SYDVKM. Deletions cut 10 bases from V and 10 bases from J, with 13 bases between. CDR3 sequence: CATGSGDYTF. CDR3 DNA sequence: TGTGCCACCGGGTCAGGGGACTACACCTTC.

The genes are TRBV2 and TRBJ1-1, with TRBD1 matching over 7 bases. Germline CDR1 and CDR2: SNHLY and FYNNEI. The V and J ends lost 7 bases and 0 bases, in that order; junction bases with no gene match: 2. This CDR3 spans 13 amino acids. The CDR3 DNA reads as TGTGCCAGCAAGGGACAGATGAACACTGAAGCTTTCTTT. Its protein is CASKGQMNTEAFF.

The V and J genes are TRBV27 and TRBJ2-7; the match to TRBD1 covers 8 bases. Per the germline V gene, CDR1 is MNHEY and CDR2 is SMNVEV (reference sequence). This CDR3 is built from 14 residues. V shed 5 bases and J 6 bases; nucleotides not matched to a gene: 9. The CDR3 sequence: CASSPPQGAREQYF. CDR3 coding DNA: TGTGCCAGCAGTCCCCCTCAGGGGGCGCGCGAGCAGTACTTC.